This TCR beta chain emerged from a study of radiation and T cells in renal cell carcinoma. Germline CDR1 and CDR2: MNHEY and SMNVEV (reference sequence). The CDR3 runs 17 residues. J gave up 4 bases and V 4 bases, and 11 bases lay outside the gene matches. Noted time point: baseline pretreatment blood. As to treatment: 15 Gy SBRT to primary tumor, nephrectomy 4 weeks later. Produced via immunoSEQ multiplex PCR; TCRdb's table is partial and in-frame only. The sample yields roughly 100,000 clones, about 86% seen once. This TCR came from a man between 50 and 59 years old with renal cell carcinoma. The chain uses TRBV27 and TRBJ2-3, with TRBD1 matching 10 bases. Sequences were derived from blood, sampled from a patient whose treatment included radiotherapy and nephrectomy. Here the CDR3 DNA reads TGTGCCAGCAGTTCCCGGGGCGGGACAGGGGTCTCAGATACGCAGTATTTT. Protein sequence: CASSSRGGTGVSDTQYF.